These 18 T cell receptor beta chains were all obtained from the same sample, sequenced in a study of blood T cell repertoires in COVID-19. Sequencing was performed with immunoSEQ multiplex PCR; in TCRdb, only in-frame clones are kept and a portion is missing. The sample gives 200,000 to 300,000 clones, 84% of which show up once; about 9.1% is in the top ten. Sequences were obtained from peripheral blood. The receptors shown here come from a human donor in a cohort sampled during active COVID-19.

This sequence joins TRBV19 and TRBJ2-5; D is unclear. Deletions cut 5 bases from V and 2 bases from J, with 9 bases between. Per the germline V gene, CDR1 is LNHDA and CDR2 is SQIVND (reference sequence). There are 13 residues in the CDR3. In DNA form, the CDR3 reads TGTGCCAGTAGTCTCGGGTCACAAGAGACCCAGTACTTC. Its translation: CASSLGSQETQYF.

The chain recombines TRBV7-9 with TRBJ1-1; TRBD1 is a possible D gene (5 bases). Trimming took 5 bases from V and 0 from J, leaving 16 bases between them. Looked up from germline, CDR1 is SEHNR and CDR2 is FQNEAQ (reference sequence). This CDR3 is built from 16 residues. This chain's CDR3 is CASSLIWGRMNTEAFF. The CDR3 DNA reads TGTGCCAGCAGCCTCATCTGGGGGAGGATGAACACTGAAGCTTTCTTT.

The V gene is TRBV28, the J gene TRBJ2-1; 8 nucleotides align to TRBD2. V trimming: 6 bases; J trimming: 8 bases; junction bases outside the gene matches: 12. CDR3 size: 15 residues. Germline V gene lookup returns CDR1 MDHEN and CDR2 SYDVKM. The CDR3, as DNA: TGTGCCAGCAGATTAACGGGGGGGCCTATTGATGAGCAGTTCTTC. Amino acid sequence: CASRLTGGPIDEQFF.

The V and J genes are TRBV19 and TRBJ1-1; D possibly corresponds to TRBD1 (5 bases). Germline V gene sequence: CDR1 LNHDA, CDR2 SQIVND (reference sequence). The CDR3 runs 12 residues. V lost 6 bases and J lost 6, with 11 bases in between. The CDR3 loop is CASRNQGSEAFF. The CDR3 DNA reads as TGTGCCAGTAGAAATCAGGGATCTGAAGCTTTCTTT.

The CDR3 DNA is TGTGCCAGCAGCTTCTTTAGCGGGGGAGGCCGGGAGACCCAGTACTTC. As protein: CASSFFSGGGRETQYF. J is TRBJ2-5 and V is TRBV7-9, with 9 bases that match TRBD2. Germline CDR1 SEHNR, CDR2 FQNEAQ (reference sequence). V shed 3 bases, J shed 5 bases, and the junction held 10 bases outside the gene matches. This CDR3 comprises 16 residues.

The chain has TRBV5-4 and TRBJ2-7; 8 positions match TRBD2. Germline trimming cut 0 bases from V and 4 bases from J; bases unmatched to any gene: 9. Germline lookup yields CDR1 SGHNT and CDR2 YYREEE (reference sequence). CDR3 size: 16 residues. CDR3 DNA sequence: TGTGCCAGCAGCTTGGGAGCGGGGGATGTCTCGTACGAGCAGTACTTC. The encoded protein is CASSLGAGDVSYEQYF.

CDR3: CASSQGAVLRGAGDTQYF. CDR3 nucleotides: TGTGCCAGCAGCCAAGGGGCCGTTTTGCGGGGGGCCGGAGATACGCAGTATTTT. This chain uses TRBV3-1 (or the pseudogene TRBV3-2) with TRBJ2-3; TRBD2 agrees at 8 bases. Unmatched junction bases numbered 14, after V lost 1 base and J lost 5 bases. The CDR3 loop spans 18 amino acids. CDR1 and CDR2 from the germline V gene are LGHDT and YNNKEL (reference sequence).

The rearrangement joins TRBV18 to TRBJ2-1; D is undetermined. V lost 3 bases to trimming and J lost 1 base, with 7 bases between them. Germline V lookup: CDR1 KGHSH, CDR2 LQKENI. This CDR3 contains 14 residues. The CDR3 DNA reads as TGTGCCAGCTCACCCCCTAGTTCCTACAATGAGCAGTTCTTC. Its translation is CASSPPSSYNEQFF.

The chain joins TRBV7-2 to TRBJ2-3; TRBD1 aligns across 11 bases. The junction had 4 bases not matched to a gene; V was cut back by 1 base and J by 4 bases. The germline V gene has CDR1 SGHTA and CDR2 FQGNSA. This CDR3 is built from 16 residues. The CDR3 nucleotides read TGTGCCAGCAGCTTAGTCCGGACAGGGGGCGCAGATACGCAGTATTTT. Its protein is CASSLVRTGGADTQYF. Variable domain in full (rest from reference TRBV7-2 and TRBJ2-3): GAGVSQSPSNKVTEKGKDVELRCDPISGHTALYWYRQSLGQGLEFLIYFQGNSAPDKSGLPSDRFSAERTGGSVSTLTIQRTQQEDSAVYLCASSLVRTGGADTQYFGPGTRLTVL.

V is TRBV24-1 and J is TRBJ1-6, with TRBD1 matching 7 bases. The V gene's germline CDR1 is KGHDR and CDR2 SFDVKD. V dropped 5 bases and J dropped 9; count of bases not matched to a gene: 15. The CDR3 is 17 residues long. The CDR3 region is CATSVPSRQGSGSPLHF. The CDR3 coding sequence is TGTGCCACCAGTGTCCCCTCTAGACAGGGTAGTGGTTCACCCCTCCACTTT.

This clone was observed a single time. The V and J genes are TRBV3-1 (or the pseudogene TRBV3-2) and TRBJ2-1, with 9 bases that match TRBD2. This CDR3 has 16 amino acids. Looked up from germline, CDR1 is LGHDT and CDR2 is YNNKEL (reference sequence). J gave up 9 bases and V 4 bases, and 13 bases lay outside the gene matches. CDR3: CASSRPSGILSFEQFF. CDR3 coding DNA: TGTGCCAGCAGCCGACCTAGCGGGATTTTATCTTTTGAGCAGTTCTTC.

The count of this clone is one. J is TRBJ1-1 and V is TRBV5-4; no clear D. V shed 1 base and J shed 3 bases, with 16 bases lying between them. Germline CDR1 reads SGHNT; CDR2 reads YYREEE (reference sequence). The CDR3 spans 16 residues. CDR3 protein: CASSLRIQADDTEAFF. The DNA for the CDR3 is TGTGCCAGCAGCTTGCGAATTCAGGCAGACGACACTGAAGCTTTCTTT.

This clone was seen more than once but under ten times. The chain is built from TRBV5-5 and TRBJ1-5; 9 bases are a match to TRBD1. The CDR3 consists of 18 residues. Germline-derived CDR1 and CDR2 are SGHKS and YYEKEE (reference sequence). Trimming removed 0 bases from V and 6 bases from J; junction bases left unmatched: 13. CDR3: CASSLVISGQGSGQPQHF. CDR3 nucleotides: TGTGCCAGCAGCTTGGTAATTAGCGGACAGGGGTCAGGTCAGCCCCAGCATTTT.

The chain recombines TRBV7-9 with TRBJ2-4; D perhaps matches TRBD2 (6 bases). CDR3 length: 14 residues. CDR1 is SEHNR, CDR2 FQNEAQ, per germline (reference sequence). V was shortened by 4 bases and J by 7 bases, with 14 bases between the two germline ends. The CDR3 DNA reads TGTGCCAGCAGCTCCCTCAGCCGGGGGAACATTCAGTACTTC. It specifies CASSSLSRGNIQYF.

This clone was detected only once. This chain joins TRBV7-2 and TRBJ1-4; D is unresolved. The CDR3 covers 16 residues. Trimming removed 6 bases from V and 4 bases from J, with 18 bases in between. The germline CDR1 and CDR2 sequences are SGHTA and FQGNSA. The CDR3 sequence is CASRMSSTEINEKLFF. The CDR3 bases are TGTGCCAGCAGGATGAGTAGTACAGAGATTAATGAAAAACTGTTTTTT.

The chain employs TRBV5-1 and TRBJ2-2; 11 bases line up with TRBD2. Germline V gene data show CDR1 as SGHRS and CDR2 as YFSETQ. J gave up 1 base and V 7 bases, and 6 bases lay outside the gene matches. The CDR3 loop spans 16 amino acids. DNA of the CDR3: TGCGCCAGCTTGCGGACTAGCGGGCTGAACACCGGGGAGCTGTTTTTT. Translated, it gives CASLRTSGLNTGELFF.

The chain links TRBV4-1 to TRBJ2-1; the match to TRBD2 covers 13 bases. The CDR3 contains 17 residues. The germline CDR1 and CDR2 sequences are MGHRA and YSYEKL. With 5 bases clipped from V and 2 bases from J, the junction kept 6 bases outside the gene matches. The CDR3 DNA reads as TGCGCCAGCAGCTCCGGACTAGCGGGAGCCACCTACAATGAGCAGTTCTTC. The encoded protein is CASSSGLAGATYNEQFF.

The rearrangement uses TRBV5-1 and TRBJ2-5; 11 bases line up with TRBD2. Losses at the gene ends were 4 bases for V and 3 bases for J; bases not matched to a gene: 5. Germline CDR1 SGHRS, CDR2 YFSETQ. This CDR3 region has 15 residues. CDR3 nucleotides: TGCGCCAGCAGCGTGACTAGCGGGGTAGAAGAGACCCAGTACTTC. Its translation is CASSVTSGVEETQYF.